Listed below are T cell receptor beta chains from one sample, sequenced in a study of cytotoxic CD8 clonotypes in ibrutinib-treated CLL. Only in-frame clones appear in the TCRdb table, and some are missing; sequencing was by immunoSEQ multiplex PCR. The sample contains approximately 340,000 clones, roughly 71% of which appear only once. Source: PBMCs, taken after 36 months of ibrutinib treatment. The receptors stem from a human donor with chronic lymphocytic leukemia. Both conserved end residues are part of each CDR3.

CDR3 protein,V gene
CASSSDRGVETQYF,TRBV5-1
CASSSKYRGRTSGSNEQFF,TRBV7-2
CASSSGTDTQYF,TRBV13
CASSGGETQYF,TRBV9
CASSTYSGSNQPQHF,TRBV19
CASSQDRSSYNEQFF,TRBV4-1
CASSQDMLRGRDSYEQYF,TRBV4-1
CASSTPQWGGRVHEQFF,TRBV9
CASSGDPRSDTQYF,TRBV9
CASSPWTGDYEQYF,TRBV6-5
CASSATSGAVTDTQYF,TRBV9
CASSGTGEQFF,TRBV5-1
CASSLGQTGNYGYTF,TRBV5-4
CSVEFSGNGAYEQYF,TRBV29-1
CASSLWAGGADTQYF,TRBV28
CASLDRTYGYTF,TRBV19
CASSRGGDEQYF,TRBV6-5
CASSTPGRYEQYF,TRBV5-6
CSVEGYGYTF,TRBV29-1
CASSGDWISDTQYF,TRBV2
CASSETRHYGYTF,TRBV6-1
CASSVGRAHNEKLFF,TRBV9
CASSPLVLSYEQYF,TRBV11-2
CASSKRSAMEVTYEQYF,TRBV21-1
CASSSPPGDEQYF,TRBV6-6
CASSERGTNQPQHF,TRBV25-1
CASSTGTGYGYTF,TRBV5-1
CASSLGGRAGEEQYF,TRBV7-3
CASSYSGTGLSGELFF,TRBV6-5
CASSWTGTSGGAADTQYF,TRBV7-2
CASSFRGTYEQYF,TRBV11-2
CASSRTSGGSNIQYF,TRBV5-1
CASSWGWRADTDTQYF,TRBV7-9
CASSPGVAGGVGTDTQYF,TRBV7-8
CASSMRGQYGANVLTF,TRBV19
CASSLGAVSSYNEQFF,TRBV5-6
CASSSGWDTQYF,TRBV5-6
CASSPRGGSGYTF,TRBV5-4
CASEFVPSGGGELFF,TRBV6-6
CASSTDRYSSSYEQYF,TRBV27